The rows below give T cell receptor beta chains drawn from one sample of a study of blood T cell repertoires in COVID-19. Here immunoSEQ multiplex PCR was the method, and the copy in TCRdb shows in-frame clones only, minus some. This table has approximately 160,000 clones, roughly four fifths appearing once. Sequencing was carried out using peripheral blood. The origin of the receptors is a human donor in a cohort sampled during active COVID-19. Both conserved end residues are part of each CDR3. A row's size may be missing; if present it is once, few, many or a size class.

v_call,clone_size,j_call,cdr3_aa
TRBV27,once,TRBJ1-2,CASSFNGRGFYGYTF
TRBV5-1,-,TRBJ2-2,CASSLLTEGTGELFF
TRBV7-7,-,TRBJ2-2,CASSLEGQGLGGELFF
TRBV12-3/TRBV12-4,-,TRBJ2-5,CASSIRGETQYF
TRBV9,-,TRBJ2-1,CASSVQLTGEQFF
TRBV5-5,-,TRBJ1-1,CASSNRDRMNTEAFF
TRBV5-1,-,TRBJ1-2,CASSLDSSIDGYTF
TRBV6-4,-,TRBJ2-2,CATRQGNTGELFF
TRBV10-3,-,TRBJ1-1,CAISTGIDTEAFF
TRBV7-9,-,TRBJ2-7,CASSLESHGYEQYF
TRBV7-9,-,TRBJ1-1,CASSSATGSPEAFF
TRBV11-2,once,TRBJ1-2,CASSLTGVGYTF
TRBV4-3,-,TRBJ2-7,CASSQDGDRGVFQYF
TRBV10-3,-,TRBJ1-2,CAISVDRVGGGYTF
TRBV30,-,TRBJ1-1,CAWSSSGHRNTEAFF
TRBV28,-,TRBJ2-7,CASSGQGPGVYEQYF
TRBV19,-,TRBJ2-2,CASRGLGFTGELFF
TRBV29-1,-,TRBJ1-2,CSVDTGQGARGYTF
TRBV27,-,TRBJ2-3,CASRRGGMGDTQYF
TRBV9,-,TRBJ2-1,CASSVSGLTVSNEQFF
TRBV23-1,-,TRBJ1-1,CASSHGTVRGTEAFF
TRBV19,-,TRBJ2-4,CASSERGLDIQYF
TRBV6-6,-,TRBJ2-7,CASRTGLAATLYEQYF
TRBV10-3,-,TRBJ2-1,CAISESTAGAEQFF
TRBV4-1,few,TRBJ1-6,CASSQDTVYNSPLHF
TRBV6-5,-,TRBJ2-1,CASSYEGKINEQFF
TRBV28,-,TRBJ2-7,CASSWLKSTYEQYF
TRBV27,-,TRBJ1-1,CASSKGTGGPTEAFF
TRBV28,-,TRBJ1-1,CASSLYSGTGRTEAFF
TRBV28,-,TRBJ1-6,CASSLGTGGISYNSPLHF
TRBV10-2,-,TRBJ1-4,CASSGQGEEKLFF
TRBV12-5,-,TRBJ2-5,CASGLVIGTSGRETQYF
TRBV4-3,-,TRBJ2-7,CASSRDEQGWEQYF
TRBV11-2,-,TRBJ1-6,CASSLNTINSPLHF
TRBV9,-,TRBJ2-5,CASSAGTEYQETQYF
TRBV7-9,-,TRBJ2-7,CASSPRLAGEPYEQYF
TRBV7-2,few,TRBJ2-5,CASSSLAGVRETQYF
TRBV2,-,TRBJ1-2,CASSDIPTGTEEYGYTF
TRBV6-5,few,TRBJ2-7,CASSLNHATSSYEQYF
TRBV6-5,-,TRBJ2-5,CASSAGGMQTQYF
TRBV12-3/TRBV12-4,few,TRBJ1-2,CASSLATGSYTF
TRBV20-1,-,TRBJ2-1,CSARDSNEQFF
TRBV11-3,-,TRBJ1-5,CASSDSPVTGDGNQPQHF